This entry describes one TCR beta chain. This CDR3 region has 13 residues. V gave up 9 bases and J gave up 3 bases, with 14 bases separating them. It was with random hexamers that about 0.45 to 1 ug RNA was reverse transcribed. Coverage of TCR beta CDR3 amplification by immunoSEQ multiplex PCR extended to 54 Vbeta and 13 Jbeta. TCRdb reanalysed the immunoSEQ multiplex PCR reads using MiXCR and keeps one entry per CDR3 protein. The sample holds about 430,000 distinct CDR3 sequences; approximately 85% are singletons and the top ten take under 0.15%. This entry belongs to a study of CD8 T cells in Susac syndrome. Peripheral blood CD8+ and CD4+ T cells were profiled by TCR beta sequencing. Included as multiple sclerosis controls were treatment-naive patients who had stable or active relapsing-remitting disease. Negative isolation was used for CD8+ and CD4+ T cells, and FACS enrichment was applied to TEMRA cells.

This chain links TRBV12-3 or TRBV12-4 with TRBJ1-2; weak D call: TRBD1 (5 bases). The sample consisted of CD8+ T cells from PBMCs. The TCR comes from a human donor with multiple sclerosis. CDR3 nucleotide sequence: TGTGCCAGTTTCGGGGGAGCCTACTATGGCTACACCTTC. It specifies CASFGGAYYGYTF.